This paragraph reports one T cell receptor beta chain. Its target is unknown. These data originate in a study of cytomegalovirus exposure and HLA in healthy donors. Use of 60 Vbeta and 13 Jbeta primers characterized the PCR. The assay was immunoSEQ multiplex PCR, and TCRdb's table has in-frame clones only and misses some. The sample's table shows roughly 30,000 clones. The J segment lost 6 bases and the V segment lost 1 base, leaving 4 bases of the junction unmatched. The CDR3 is 14 residues long. The germline gives CDR1 LGHNA, CDR2 YNFKEQ. Study-wide results and limits: A later analysis reportedly identified an Asian-associated ancestry cluster as carrying fewer N-insertions than the roughly 720-donor mean. The study listed roughly 160 cytomegalovirus-associated TCR beta chains.

The sequencing input was PBMCs. This sequence originates from a woman aged 35 to 49 in good health and CMV-seropositive. The V call is TRBV4-2, the J call TRBJ2-3; 7 bases match TRBD2. CDR3 region: CASSQGGRADTQYF. The CDR3, as DNA: TGTGCCAGCAGCCAAGGAGGGAGGGCGGATACGCAGTATTTT.